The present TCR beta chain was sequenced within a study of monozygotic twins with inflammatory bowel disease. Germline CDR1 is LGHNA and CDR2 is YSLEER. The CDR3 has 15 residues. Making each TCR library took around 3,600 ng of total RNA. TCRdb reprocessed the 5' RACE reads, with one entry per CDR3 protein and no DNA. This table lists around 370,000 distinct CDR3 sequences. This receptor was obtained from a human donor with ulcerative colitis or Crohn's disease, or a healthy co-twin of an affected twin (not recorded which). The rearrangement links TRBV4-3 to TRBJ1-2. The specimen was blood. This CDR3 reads CASSQDLRANYGYTF.